A selection of T cell receptor beta chains follows, all from one sample in a study of coeliac disease. Assay: immunoSEQ multiplex PCR; the TCRdb copy retains only in-frame clones and omits some. The sample lists 1,500 or so clones; around two thirds were seen once. The sequencing sample was made of intraepithelial lymphocytes from the gut. These receptors originate from a woman aged 50 to 65 with celiac disease on a gluten-free diet. Each CDR3 is given with its conserved first and last residue. Fields, in order: D gene, V gene, CDR3 length, J gene, clone size, CDR3 DNA, CDR3 protein. D genes are given only for firm matches. The size of a clone is reported for some rows only, either as once, few or many, or as a class for expanded clones.

d_call: NA; v_call: TRBV6-6; cdr3_length: 16; j_call: TRBJ1-5; clone_size: few; cdr3_nt: TGTGCCAGCAGACCAAGGTCCGCGGCTAGCAATCAGCCCCAGCATTTT; cdr3_aa: CASRPRSAASNQPQHF
d_call: NA; v_call: TRBV18; cdr3_length: 14; j_call: TRBJ2-5; clone_size: NA; cdr3_nt: TGTGCCAGCTCACCTCAAGCCTACCAAGAGACCCAGTACTTC; cdr3_aa: CASSPQAYQETQYF
d_call: NA; v_call: TRBV30; cdr3_length: 14; j_call: TRBJ1-1; clone_size: NA; cdr3_nt: TGTGCCTGGAGTGTTATTAGTGGGGCTTCTGAAGCTTTCTTT; cdr3_aa: CAWSVISGASEAFF
d_call: NA; v_call: TRBV30; cdr3_length: 14; j_call: TRBJ1-5; clone_size: NA; cdr3_nt: TGTGCCTGGAGTACCAACAGGGTTGGCCAGCCCCAGCATTTT; cdr3_aa: CAWSTNRVGQPQHF
d_call: TRBD2; v_call: TRBV18; cdr3_length: 20; j_call: TRBJ2-6; clone_size: NA; cdr3_nt: TGTGCCAGCTCACCGCCTCCGGGGGTAGCGGGGAATGCTGGGGCCAACGTCCTGACTTTC; cdr3_aa: CASSPPPGVAGNAGANVLTF
d_call: NA; v_call: TRBV18; cdr3_length: 13; j_call: TRBJ2-7; clone_size: NA; cdr3_nt: TGTGCCAGCTCACCGGCGGCCGGATACGAGCAGTACTTC; cdr3_aa: CASSPAAGYEQYF
d_call: TRBD1; v_call: TRBV6-1; cdr3_length: 15; j_call: TRBJ2-7; clone_size: NA; cdr3_nt: TGTGCCAGCAGTGCAGTAGGGACAGGGTCCAACGAGCAGTACTTC; cdr3_aa: CASSAVGTGSNEQYF
d_call: TRBD1; v_call: TRBV30; cdr3_length: 17; j_call: TRBJ1-2; clone_size: NA; cdr3_nt: TGTGCCTGGACCCATAGGACAGGTATCATCGTTTCGTATGGCTACACCTTC; cdr3_aa: CAWTHRTGIIVSYGYTF
d_call: TRBD1; v_call: TRBV28; cdr3_length: 14; j_call: TRBJ1-5; clone_size: few; cdr3_nt: TGTGCCAGCAGTTTATTTGGACAGGCTCAGCCCCAGCATTTT; cdr3_aa: CASSLFGQAQPQHF
d_call: TRBD1; v_call: TRBV6-5; cdr3_length: 16; j_call: TRBJ1-2; clone_size: large; cdr3_nt: TGTGCCAGCAGTTACTCGAGGGGTCCAGGGGGCGATGGCTACACCTTC; cdr3_aa: CASSYSRGPGGDGYTF
d_call: NA; v_call: TRBV6-5; cdr3_length: 13; j_call: TRBJ1-6; clone_size: NA; cdr3_nt: TGTGCCAGCAGTTCAACGGTGAATTCACCCCTCCACTTT; cdr3_aa: CASSSTVNSPLHF
d_call: NA; v_call: TRBV11-3; cdr3_length: 15; j_call: TRBJ2-1; clone_size: NA; cdr3_nt: TGTGCCAGCAGCTCGCGGGGCCTAGCCTACAATGAGCAGTTCTTC; cdr3_aa: CASSSRGLAYNEQFF
d_call: TRBD2; v_call: TRBV10-3; cdr3_length: 15; j_call: TRBJ2-1; clone_size: once; cdr3_nt: TGTGCCATCAGTGAGTCGAGGCGGGGGGCCAATGAGCAGTTCTTC; cdr3_aa: CAISESRRGANEQFF
d_call: NA; v_call: TRBV5-4; cdr3_length: 11; j_call: TRBJ1-2; clone_size: few; cdr3_nt: TGTGCCAGCAGTATATACTATGGCTACACCTTC; cdr3_aa: CASSIYYGYTF
d_call: TRBD1; v_call: TRBV30; cdr3_length: 14; j_call: TRBJ1-5; clone_size: NA; cdr3_nt: TGTGCCTGGAGTCAAGGACAGGGTGGCCAGCCCCAGCATTTT; cdr3_aa: CAWSQGQGGQPQHF
d_call: TRBD2; v_call: TRBV30; cdr3_length: 16; j_call: TRBJ2-5; clone_size: NA; cdr3_nt: TGTGCCTGGAGTGTAAAGGGAGCGGGGGAGGGAGAGACCCAGTACTTC; cdr3_aa: CAWSVKGAGEGETQYF
d_call: TRBD1; v_call: TRBV27; cdr3_length: 17; j_call: TRBJ2-7; clone_size: large; cdr3_nt: TGTGCCAGCAGTTTTACAATCCAGGGGGAACGGTCCTACGAGCAGTACTTC; cdr3_aa: CASSFTIQGERSYEQYF
d_call: NA; v_call: TRBV7-8; cdr3_length: 14; j_call: TRBJ2-3; clone_size: NA; cdr3_nt: TGTGCCAGCAGGATTCCAGGGAGGCCAGATACGCAGTATTTT; cdr3_aa: CASRIPGRPDTQYF
d_call: NA; v_call: TRBV29-1; cdr3_length: 13; j_call: TRBJ1-6; clone_size: NA; cdr3_nt: TGCAGCGTTGATCGTCAGGGGAATTCACCCCTCCACTTT; cdr3_aa: CSVDRQGNSPLHF
d_call: NA; v_call: TRBV2; cdr3_length: 14; j_call: TRBJ2-1; clone_size: large; cdr3_nt: TGTGCCAGCAGTGATATGTTGGCATTTGATGAGCAGTTCTTC; cdr3_aa: CASSDMLAFDEQFF
d_call: NA; v_call: TRBV6-1; cdr3_length: 13; j_call: TRBJ1-1; clone_size: NA; cdr3_nt: TGTGCCAGCAGTGAAGTATACAGGGATGAAGCTTTCTTT; cdr3_aa: CASSEVYRDEAFF
d_call: NA; v_call: TRBV11-1; cdr3_length: 13; j_call: TRBJ1-1; clone_size: NA; cdr3_nt: TGTGCCAGCAGCTCCCAGGGTAACACTGAAGCTTTCTTT; cdr3_aa: CASSSQGNTEAFF
d_call: NA; v_call: TRBV27; cdr3_length: 15; j_call: TRBJ1-5; clone_size: NA; cdr3_nt: TGTGCCAGCAGTTTATCGGGCGGTATTCAGGGGCCCCAGCATTTT; cdr3_aa: CASSLSGGIQGPQHF
d_call: NA; v_call: TRBV9; cdr3_length: 15; j_call: TRBJ2-5; clone_size: few; cdr3_nt: TGTGCCAGCAGCGTAGGGGGGGGCGGCCCAGAGACCCAGTACTTC; cdr3_aa: CASSVGGGGPETQYF
d_call: TRBD2; v_call: TRBV27; cdr3_length: 14; j_call: TRBJ2-7; clone_size: few; cdr3_nt: TGTGCCAGCAGTTTGGCGGGGGGCCTATACGAGCAGTACTTC; cdr3_aa: CASSLAGGLYEQYF
d_call: NA; v_call: TRBV28; cdr3_length: 14; j_call: TRBJ1-1; clone_size: NA; cdr3_nt: TGTGCCAGCCTTTTGTTTGTGGGAGGCAGTGAAGCTTTCTTT; cdr3_aa: CASLLFVGGSEAFF
d_call: TRBD1; v_call: TRBV30; cdr3_length: 15; j_call: TRBJ1-1; clone_size: NA; cdr3_nt: TGTGCCTGGGATGAGGTCGGACAGGGGGCTTCTGAAGCTTTCTTT; cdr3_aa: CAWDEVGQGASEAFF
d_call: TRBD2; v_call: TRBV4-3; cdr3_length: 15; j_call: TRBJ2-1; clone_size: NA; cdr3_nt: TGCGCCAGCAGCCAAGAGAGCGGGGGGGGCAATGAGCAGTTCTTC; cdr3_aa: CASSQESGGGNEQFF
d_call: NA; v_call: TRBV7-9; cdr3_length: 15; j_call: TRBJ2-1; clone_size: NA; cdr3_nt: TGTGCCAGCAGCTTAGCAAGAGGGCTAGCCCACGAGCAGTTCTTC; cdr3_aa: CASSLARGLAHEQFF
d_call: TRBD2; v_call: TRBV5-1; cdr3_length: 16; j_call: TRBJ2-2; clone_size: NA; cdr3_nt: TGCGCCAGCAGCGGGCGAGCGGGGGCGAACACCGGGGAGCTGTTTTTT; cdr3_aa: CASSGRAGANTGELFF
d_call: TRBD1; v_call: TRBV6-5; cdr3_length: 13; j_call: TRBJ1-2; clone_size: NA; cdr3_nt: TGTGCCAGCAGTCCCTGGACAGGGCGAGGCTACACCTTC; cdr3_aa: CASSPWTGRGYTF
d_call: NA; v_call: TRBV6-5; cdr3_length: 14; j_call: TRBJ1-2; clone_size: hyperexpanded; cdr3_nt: TGTGCCAGCAGTTATGGAGGAACTAACTATGGCTACACCTTC; cdr3_aa: CASSYGGTNYGYTF
d_call: NA; v_call: TRBV30; cdr3_length: 12; j_call: TRBJ1-2; clone_size: NA; cdr3_nt: TGTGCCTGGAAAGGGGGGGGTTGGGGCTACACCTTC; cdr3_aa: CAWKGGGWGYTF